The T cell receptor beta chain described here comes from a study of blood T cell repertoires in COVID-19. Repertoires were generated with immunoSEQ multiplex PCR, while TCRdb's copy carries only in-frame clones and drops some. The data show roughly 150,000 clones, roughly four fifths seen once. CDR1 and CDR2 (germline): WNHNN, SYGVQD (reference sequence). V lost 4 bases to trimming and J lost 4 bases; unmatched junction nucleotides: 4. There are 13 residues in the CDR3. Source material: peripheral blood. This receptor was obtained from an elderly woman with acute or convalescent COVID-19. The gene calls are TRBV10-1 and TRBJ2-7, with 7 bases fitting TRBD2. The CDR3 loop reads CASSASGIYEQYF. The CDR3 DNA is TGCGCCAGCAGTGCTAGCGGCATTTACGAGCAGTACTTC.